These 4 T cell receptor beta chains originate from one sample sequenced in a study of OX40 agonist ivuxolimab in advanced cancers. The data were produced by immunoSEQ multiplex PCR, yet TCRdb's version contains in-frame clones alone and is incomplete. Among about 76,000 clones, about 85% were seen once, and the ten largest hold about 3.4%. This specimen was CD4+ or CD8+ T cells sorted from blood, taken in a trial of the OX40 agonist ivuxolimab. The receptors were sampled from an adult with an advanced solid tumor such as melanoma, head and neck, liver or kidney cancer.

This chain joins TRBV15 and TRBJ2-3, with unresolved D. Trimming removed 6 bases from V and 4 bases from J, with 14 bases in between. The CDR3 consists of 14 residues. Per germline, CDR1 LNHNV and CDR2 YYDKDF (reference sequence). The CDR3 coding sequence is TGTGCCACCAGTACTGAAAGGCAATCAGATACGCAGTATTTT. It codes for CATSTERQSDTQYF.

The gene calls are TRBV18 and TRBJ2-1; 7 positions match TRBD1. The CDR3 has 19 residues. V lost 1 base, J lost 2 bases, and 14 bases stayed unmatched. Per the germline V gene, CDR1 is KGHSH and CDR2 is LQKENI. The CDR3 coding sequence is TGTGCCAGCTCACCACAAAGAGGCCCCGGGACAGATACCTACAATGAGCAGTTCTTC. Protein sequence: CASSPQRGPGTDTYNEQFF.

The J gene is TRBJ2-7, the V gene TRBV5-8; TRBD1 matches 7 bases. In germline, CDR1 is SGHTS, CDR2 YDEGEE. The CDR3 contains 15 residues. Trimming at V came to 0 bases and at J to 4 bases, leaving 7 bases not matched to a gene. CDR3 sequence: CASSLATGRRYEQYF. In DNA form, the CDR3 reads TGTGCCAGCAGCTTGGCGACAGGGAGACGGTACGAGCAGTACTTC.

The chain couples TRBV18 to TRBJ2-1, with 8 bases identical to TRBD1. The V segment lost 3 bases and the J segment 9 bases; nucleotides outside the gene matches: 1. In germline, CDR1 is KGHSH, CDR2 LQKENI. This CDR3 contains 12 residues. CDR3 bases: TGTGCCAGCTCACCGACAGGGGCTGAGCAGTTCTTC. Amino acid sequence: CASSPTGAEQFF.